A single sample is the source of the 6 T cell receptor beta chains below, sequenced in a study of early stage breast cancer tumors. TCRdb's copy holds only in-frame clones and misses some; the assay was immunoSEQ multiplex PCR. The sample gives about 69,000 clones, 80% of which show up once; around 5% is in the top ten. Material for sequencing was blood. The receptors were gathered from a person in their 40s with breast cancer.

The rearrangement links TRBV6-1 to TRBJ2-2, with D perhaps TRBD2 (5 bases). The CDR3 consists of 17 residues. Trimming shortened V by 1 base and J by 6 bases, and 18 bases separated the two germline ends. Germline V gene sequence: CDR1 MNHNS, CDR2 SASEGT. This CDR3 reads CASSEVLEDLGSGELFF. CDR3 in DNA: TGTGCCAGCAGTGAAGTACTAGAGGATCTCGGGTCCGGGGAGCTGTTTTTT.

The chain couples TRBV7-9 to TRBJ2-1; 8 nucleotides match TRBD2. This CDR3 is 18 amino acids long. Losses at the gene ends were 5 bases for V and 6 bases for J; bases not matched to a gene: 18. Germline loops: CDR1 SEHNR, CDR2 FQNEAQ (reference sequence). CDR3 bases: TGTGCCAGCAGCCCCACCATGTATTTTGGGAGCGGGAGCAATGAGCAGTTCTTC. This codes for CASSPTMYFGSGSNEQFF.

This chain joins TRBV7-8 and TRBJ1-2; no firm D call. The CDR3 spans 12 residues. Between the trimmed V and J ends, which lost 1 base and 8 bases, there was a span of 8 bases. Germline CDR1 and CDR2: SGHVS and FQNEAQ. CDR3 sequence reads: CASSLGPGGYTF. The DNA of the CDR3 is TGTGCCAGCAGCTTAGGACCTGGCGGCTACACCTTC.

V usage is TRBV11-2 and J usage is TRBJ2-3; 7 bases map to TRBD2. The germline V gene has CDR1 SGHAT and CDR2 FQNNGV. This CDR3 region has 15 residues. V was pared by 3 bases and J by 6 bases, with 9 bases of the junction left unmatched. Here the CDR3 DNA reads TGTGCCAGCAGCTTTTGGCGGGAGTGGGGGGATACGCAGTATTTT. Amino acid sequence: CASSFWREWGDTQYF. Full variable domain (remainder filled in from reference TRBV11-2 and TRBJ2-3): EAGVAQSPRYKIIEKRQSVAFWCNPISGHATLYWYQQILGQGPKLLIQFQNNGVVDDSQLPKDRFSAERLKGVDSTLKIQPAKLEDSAVYLCASSFWREWGDTQYFGPGTRLTVL.

The rearrangement uses TRBV19 and TRBJ2-1; 13 bases map to TRBD2. V trimming: 3 bases; J trimming: 8 bases; junction bases outside the gene matches: 7. CDR1 and CDR2 (germline): LNHDA, SQIVND (reference sequence). There are 16 residues in the CDR3. The CDR3 spells CASSILTGLAGHEQFF. For the CDR3, the DNA is TGTGCCAGTAGTATTCTCACGGGACTAGCGGGGCATGAGCAGTTCTTC. Filled out from reference TRBV19 and TRBJ2-1, the complete variable domain reads DGGITQSPKYLFRKEGQNVTLSCEQNLNHDAMYWYRQDPGQGLRLIYYSQIVNDFQKGDIAEGYSVSREKKESFPLTVTSAQKNPTAFYLCASSILTGLAGHEQFFGPGTRLTVL.

The chain uses TRBV11-1 and TRBJ2-7; D is ambiguous. The germline V and J ends were trimmed by 1 base and 6 bases, with 13 bases remaining between them. Germline V CDR1 and CDR2: SGHAT, FQDESV (reference sequence). There are 14 residues in the CDR3. CDR3: CASSLGSLFGEQYF. The DNA of the CDR3 is TGTGCCAGCAGCTTAGGGAGCCTATTCGGCGAGCAGTACTTC.